The TCR beta chain described here comes from a study of blood T cell repertoires in COVID-19. V dropped 4 bases and J dropped 4 bases, with 9 bases sitting between them. CDR1 is LNHDA, CDR2 SQIVND, per germline (reference sequence). This CDR3 is 13 amino acids long. The protocol was immunoSEQ multiplex PCR, while the TCRdb copy is restricted to in-frame clones and leaves out a portion. Here the sample spans roughly 140,000 clones, approximately 86% being singletons. Sequenced sample: peripheral blood. The TCR sequence derives from a man between 70 and 80 years old with acute or convalescent COVID-19. The chain carries TRBV19 and TRBJ2-3, with D possibly being TRBD2 (6 bases). CDR3 sequence: CASSSTGADTQYF. The DNA for the CDR3 is TGTGCCAGTAGTAGTACGGGGGCAGATACGCAGTATTTT.